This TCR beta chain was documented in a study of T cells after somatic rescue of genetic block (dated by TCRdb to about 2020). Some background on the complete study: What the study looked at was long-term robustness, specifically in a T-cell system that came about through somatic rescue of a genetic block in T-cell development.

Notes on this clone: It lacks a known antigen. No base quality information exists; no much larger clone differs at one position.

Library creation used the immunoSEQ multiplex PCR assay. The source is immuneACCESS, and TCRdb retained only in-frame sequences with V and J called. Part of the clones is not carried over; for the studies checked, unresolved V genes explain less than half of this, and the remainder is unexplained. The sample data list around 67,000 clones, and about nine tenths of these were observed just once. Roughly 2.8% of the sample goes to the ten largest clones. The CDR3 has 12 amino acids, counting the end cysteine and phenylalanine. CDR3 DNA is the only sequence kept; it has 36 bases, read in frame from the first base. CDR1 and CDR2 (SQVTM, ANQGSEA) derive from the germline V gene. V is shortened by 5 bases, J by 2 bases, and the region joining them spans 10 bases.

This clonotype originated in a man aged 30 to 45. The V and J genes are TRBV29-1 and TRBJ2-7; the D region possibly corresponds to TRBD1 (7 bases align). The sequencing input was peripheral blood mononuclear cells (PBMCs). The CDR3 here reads CSVQGEAYEQYF. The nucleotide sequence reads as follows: TGCAGCGTTCAGGGGGAGGCCTACGAGCAGTACTTC.